Presented here are 10 T cell receptor beta chains from one specimen sequenced in a study of control samples from healthy donors and cancer patients. Libraries were prepared by immunoSEQ multiplex PCR; TCRdb keeps only in-frame clonotypes and omits some of them. The table shows 130,000 to 150,000 clones, with around 94% occurring only once. Sequenced: PBMCs. These receptors were obtained from a man aged 55 to 69 with colorectal cancer.

This chain connects TRBV5-8 to TRBJ2-5, with 13 bases aligning to TRBD2. V gave up 3 bases and J gave up 1 base; unmatched junction bases: 9. Per the germline V gene, CDR1 is SGHTS and CDR2 is YDEGEE. This CDR3 has 18 amino acids. The CDR3 spells CASSSTPGLAGTQETQYF. In DNA form, the CDR3 reads TGTGCCAGCAGCTCCACACCGGGACTAGCGGGGACCCAAGAGACCCAGTACTTC.

This clone was seen a few times. The chain links TRBV5-6 to TRBJ1-2; a weak D match, TRBD1 (5 bases). The CDR3 runs 14 residues. Trimming stripped 0 bases from V and 7 bases from J, with 13 bases between. Germline loops: CDR1 SGHDT, CDR2 YYEEEE. DNA of the CDR3: TGTGCCAGCAGCTTGGTGGGGCAGGGTAGTGGCTACACCTTC. It encodes CASSLVGQGSGYTF.

The chain combines TRBV18 with TRBJ1-2, with 8 bases aligning to TRBD1. The CDR3 extends over 15 amino acids. With V trimmed by 4 bases and J by 4 bases, 8 bases remained unmatched. Per the germline V gene, CDR1 is KGHSH and CDR2 is LQKENI. The CDR3 loop reads CASSLGDRQVYGYTF. The CDR3 DNA is TGTGCCAGCTCACTAGGGGACAGGCAAGTCTATGGCTACACCTTC.

V gene TRBV19 combines with J gene TRBJ1-1; D not certain. With 2 bases removed from V and 1 base from J, the gap between germline ends came to 5 bases. The CDR3 length is 13 residues. Germline CDR1 is LNHDA and CDR2 is SQIVND (reference sequence). The DNA for the CDR3 is TGTGCCAGTAGTATACGACCGAACACTGAAGCTTTCTTT. It encodes CASSIRPNTEAFF.

This chain joins TRBV29-1 and TRBJ2-7, with a tentative D call TRBD1 (5 bases). Germline lookup yields CDR1 SQVTM and CDR2 ANQGSEA. V was pared by 6 bases and J by 5 bases, with 8 bases between. The CDR3 covers 10 residues. CDR3 in DNA: TGCAGCGTAGGGGATCACGAGCAGTACTTC. Amino acid sequence: CSVGDHEQYF.

The V call is TRBV18, the J call TRBJ1-1, with TRBD1 matching 8 bases. Germline V lookup: CDR1 KGHSH, CDR2 LQKENI. The CDR3 loop spans 14 amino acids. The ends lost 5 bases at V and 7 bases at J; junction bases unmatched: 9. As DNA, the CDR3 is TGTGCCAGCTCATCTCCCCAGGGGGCGGGTGAAGCTTTCTTT. Its translation is CASSSPQGAGEAFF.

This chain connects TRBV12-3 or TRBV12-4 to TRBJ2-5, with D hard to call. The V and J ends lost 6 bases and 1 base respectively, with 3 bases between them. This CDR3 is 11 amino acids long. CDR3 loop: CASSIQETQYF. CDR3 in DNA: TGTGCCAGCAGCATCCAAGAGACCCAGTACTTC.

This clone showed up just once. This chain connects TRBV24-1 to TRBJ2-3; the D gene is possibly TRBD2 (6 bases). The CDR3 contains 16 residues. V was trimmed by 1 base and J by 3 bases, leaving 13 bases between them. The germline V gene encodes CDR1 KGHDR and CDR2 SFDVKD. The CDR3 loop reads CATSDFRGGGTDTQYF. CDR3 nucleotides: TGTGCCACCAGTGATTTTCGGGGAGGAGGGACAGATACGCAGTATTTT.

The rearrangement joins TRBV30 to TRBJ2-2, with TRBD2 identical over 8 bases. This CDR3 contains 13 residues. Looked up from germline, CDR1 is GTSNPN and CDR2 is SVGIG (reference sequence). V shed 2 bases, J shed 6 bases, and the junction held 2 bases outside the gene matches. The CDR3 region has the DNA TGTGCCTGGAGTATTAGCGGGGCCGGGGAGCTGTTTTTT. Amino acids: CAWSISGAGELFF.

This chain links TRBV2 with TRBJ1-1; a weak D match, TRBD1 (6 bases). This CDR3 is 14 amino acids long. CDR1 is SNHLY and CDR2 is FYNNEI in the germline V gene. Trimming stripped 7 bases from V and 1 base from J, with 13 bases between. In DNA, the CDR3 is TGTGCCAGCAATCCCCAGGGGTCGAACACTGAAGCTTTCTTT. It specifies CASNPQGSNTEAFF.